These 12 T cell receptor beta chains originate from one sample sequenced in a study of PD-1 blockade in classical Hodgkin lymphoma. This sample's time point: cycle 4 day 1 (C4D1), after about 6 weeks of nivolumab. Relapse after autologous stem cell transplantation occurred in every patient, and brentuximab vedotin exposure varied. Thawed PBMCs were the source of CD4+ T cells, purified by magnetic negative selection. The table came from immunoSEQ multiplex PCR; TCRdb's copy has only in-frame clones and leaves some out. The data hold 10,000 to 15,000 clones, with around 83% observed a single time. The starting material was CD4+ T cells from blood, obtained before the fourth cycle of nivolumab. These receptors came from a human donor with classical Hodgkin lymphoma.

This clone occurred once. The chain is built from TRBV10-3 and TRBJ2-4, with 7 bases fitting TRBD2. The CDR3 runs 15 residues. The V gene end was trimmed by 10 bases and the J gene end by 0 bases; junction bases not matched to a gene: 9. Germline V gives CDR1 ENHRY, CDR2 SYGVKD. DNA of the CDR3: TGTGCCACCTGGGGGGGTAGCTTAGCCAAAAACATTCAGTACTTC. It encodes CATWGGSLAKNIQYF.

The chain employs TRBV11-2 and TRBJ2-7; no definite D call. This CDR3 contains 11 residues. The germline V and J ends were trimmed by 5 bases and 0 bases, with 2 bases remaining between them. Germline values: CDR1 SGHAT, CDR2 FQNNGV. CDR3 in DNA: TGTGCCAGCAGCGTCTCCTACGAGCAGTACTTC. This encodes CASSVSYEQYF.

V gene TRBV14 combines with J gene TRBJ1-1; the D is unclear. The V end was cut by 4 bases, the J end by 0 bases, with 6 bases between. Germline V gene lookup returns CDR1 SGHDN and CDR2 FVKESK. This CDR3 is 13 amino acids long. For the CDR3, the DNA is TGTGCCAGCAGCCCCGAACTGAACACTGAAGCTTTCTTT. It encodes CASSPELNTEAFF.

The genes are TRBV10-3 and TRBJ2-3; tentatively, D is TRBD2 (6 bases). The CDR3 totals 16 residues. The V gene lost 7 bases and the J gene lost 0 bases, with 17 bases spanning the gap. Germline CDR1 reads ENHRY; CDR2 reads SYGVKD. CDR3 in DNA: TGTGCCATCACCCTGGGACTTTCCGCTAGCACAGATACGCAGTATTTT. This sequence encodes CAITLGLSASTDTQYF.

V and J are TRBV30 and TRBJ1-3; D remains unclear. This CDR3 is 16 amino acids long. Deletions cut 0 bases from V and 0 bases from J, with 12 bases between. The germline CDR1 and CDR2 sequences are GTSNPN and SVGIG (reference sequence). CDR3: CAWSVVGSSSGNTIYF. CDR3 nucleotide sequence: TGTGCCTGGAGTGTCGTAGGGTCCTCCTCTGGAAACACCATATATTTT.

The gene calls are TRBV29-1 and TRBJ2-5; D may correspond to TRBD1 or TRBD2 (6 bases each). CDR3 size: 14 residues. CDR1 SQVTM and CDR2 ANQGSEA come from the germline V gene. Trimming took off 4 bases at V and 1 base at J, with 13 bases between the two ends. Here the CDR3 reads CSVGGRGLQETQYF. In DNA form, the CDR3 reads TGCAGCGTTGGGGGGCGGGGTCTCCAAGAGACCCAGTACTTC.

J is TRBJ2-7 and V is TRBV5-5; no clear D gene. CDR3 length: 11 residues. CDR1 is SGHKS and CDR2 is YYEKEE in the germline V gene (reference sequence). V lost 4 bases to trimming and J lost 3 bases, with 5 bases between them. CDR3 loop: CASSPSYEQYF. CDR3 coding DNA: TGTGCCAGCAGCCCTAGCTACGAGCAGTACTTC.

The chain recombines TRBV11-2 with TRBJ1-2; possibly TRBD1 for D (6 bases). Germline V CDR1 and CDR2: SGHAT, FQNNGV. The CDR3 is made up of 14 amino acids. Trimming stripped 5 bases from V and 6 bases from J, with 16 bases between. The CDR3: CASSIEQGVDGYTF. The CDR3 DNA sequence: TGTGCCAGCAGCATTGAACAGGGAGTTGATGGCTACACCTTC.

The table lists this clone with a few counts. The rearrangement uses TRBV5-4 and TRBJ2-2; no clear D gene. Germline V gene lookup returns CDR1 SGHNT and CDR2 YYREEE (reference sequence). CDR3 length: 15 residues. The V gene lost 1 base and the J gene lost 1 base, with 8 bases spanning the gap. CDR3 sequence: CASSLSQRNTGELFF. CDR3 nucleotides: TGTGCCAGCAGCTTGAGCCAGCGGAACACCGGGGAGCTGTTTTTT. Using reference TRBV5-4 and TRBJ2-2 for the parts outside the CDR3, the full variable domain is ETGVTQSPTHLIKTRGQQVTLRCSSQSGHNTVSWYQQALGQGPQFIFQYYREEENGRGNFPPRFSGLQFPNYSSELNVNALELDDSALYLCASSLSQRNTGELFFGEGSRLTVL.

This clone appeared once. The chain links TRBV7-9 to TRBJ1-2; tentatively, D is TRBD1 (6 bases). V was shortened by 1 base and J by 5 bases, with 8 bases between the two germline ends. CDR1 is SEHNR and CDR2 is FQNEAQ in the germline V gene (reference sequence). This CDR3 is 13 amino acids long. CDR3 sequence: CASSLGTAYGYTF. The CDR3 bases are TGTGCCAGCAGCTTAGGGACAGCTTATGGCTACACCTTC.

The chain links TRBV7-3 to TRBJ2-2; D gene ambiguous. The CDR3 has 13 amino acids. The V gene's germline CDR1 is SGHTA and CDR2 FQGTGA. The ends were cut back, 3 bases at V and 5 bases at J, with 7 bases in the middle. Here the CDR3 DNA reads TGTGCCAGCAGCTTCTTAGGGACCGGGGAGCTGTTTTTT. Amino acids: CASSFLGTGELFF. The complete variable domain, with remaining parts taken from reference TRBV7-3 and TRBJ2-2, reads GAGVSQTPSNKVTEKGKYVELRCDPISGHTALYWYRQSLGQGPEFLIYFQGTGAADDSGLPNDRFFAVRPEGSVSTLKIQRTERGDSAVYLCASSFLGTGELFFGEGSRLTVL.

The chain recombines TRBV12-5 with TRBJ1-2; D unclear. Trimming removed 3 bases at V and 2 bases at J, with 7 bases between. Germline V gene data show CDR1 as LGHNT and CDR2 as FRNRAP. This CDR3 spans 13 amino acids. CDR3 sequence: CASGFGQNYGYTF. CDR3 DNA sequence: TGTGCTAGTGGTTTTGGGCAGAACTATGGCTACACCTTC.